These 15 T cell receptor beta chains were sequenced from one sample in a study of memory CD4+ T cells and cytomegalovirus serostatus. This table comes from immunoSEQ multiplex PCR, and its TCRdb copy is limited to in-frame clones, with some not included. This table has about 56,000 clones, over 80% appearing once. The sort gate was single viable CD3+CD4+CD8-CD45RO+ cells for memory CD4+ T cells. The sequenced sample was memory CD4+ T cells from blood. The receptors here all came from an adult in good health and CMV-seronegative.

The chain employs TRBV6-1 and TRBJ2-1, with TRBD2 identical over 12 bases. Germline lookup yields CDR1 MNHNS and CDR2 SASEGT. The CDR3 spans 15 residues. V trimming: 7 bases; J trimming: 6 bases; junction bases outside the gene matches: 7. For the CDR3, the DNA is TGTGCCAGCATCTTAGGACTAGCGGGGCGCAATGAGCAGTTCTTC. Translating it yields CASILGLAGRNEQFF.

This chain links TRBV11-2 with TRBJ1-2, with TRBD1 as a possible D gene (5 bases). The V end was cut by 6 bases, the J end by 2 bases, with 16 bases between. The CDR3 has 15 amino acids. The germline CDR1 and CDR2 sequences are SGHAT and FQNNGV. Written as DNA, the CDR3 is TGTGCCAGCAGTTCACCGGGACGCGGGAACTATGGCTACACCTTC. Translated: CASSSPGRGNYGYTF. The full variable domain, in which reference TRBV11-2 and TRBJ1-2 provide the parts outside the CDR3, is EAGVAQSPRYKIIEKRQSVAFWCNPISGHATLYWYQQILGQGPKLLIQFQNNGVVDDSQLPKDRFSAERLKGVDSTLKIQPAKLEDSAVYLCASSSPGRGNYGYTFGSGTRLTVV.

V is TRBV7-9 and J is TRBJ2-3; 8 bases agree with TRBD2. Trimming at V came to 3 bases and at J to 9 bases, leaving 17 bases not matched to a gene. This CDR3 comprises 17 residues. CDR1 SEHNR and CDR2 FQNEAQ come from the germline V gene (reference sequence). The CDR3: CASSLSQPGLGPGTQYF. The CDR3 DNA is TGTGCCAGCAGCTTGTCGCAGCCGGGACTAGGTCCCGGAACGCAGTATTTT.

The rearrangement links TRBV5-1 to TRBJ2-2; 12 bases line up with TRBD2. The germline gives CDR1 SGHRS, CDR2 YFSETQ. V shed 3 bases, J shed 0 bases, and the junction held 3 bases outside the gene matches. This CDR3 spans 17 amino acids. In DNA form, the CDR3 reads TGCGCCAGCAGCTCCGGACTAGCGGGACCGAACACCGGGGAGCTGTTTTTT. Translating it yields CASSSGLAGPNTGELFF.

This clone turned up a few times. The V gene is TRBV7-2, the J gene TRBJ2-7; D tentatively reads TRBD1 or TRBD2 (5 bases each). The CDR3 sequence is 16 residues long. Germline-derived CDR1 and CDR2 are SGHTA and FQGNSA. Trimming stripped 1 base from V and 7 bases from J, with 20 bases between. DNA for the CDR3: TGTGCCAGCAGCTTAGGAGGGACGGACCCCCCCCGGGAGCAGTACTTC. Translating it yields CASSLGGTDPPREQYF.

This CDR3 is CASSSGQAETQYF. The CDR3 region has the DNA TGCGCCAGCAGCTCCGGACAGGCGGAGACCCAGTACTTC. V and J are TRBV5-1 and TRBJ2-5; TRBD1 matches at 7 bases. There are 13 residues in the CDR3. After removal of 3 bases from V and 5 bases from J, the junction contained 4 bases not matched to a gene. Germline assignment: CDR1 SGHRS and CDR2 YFSETQ.

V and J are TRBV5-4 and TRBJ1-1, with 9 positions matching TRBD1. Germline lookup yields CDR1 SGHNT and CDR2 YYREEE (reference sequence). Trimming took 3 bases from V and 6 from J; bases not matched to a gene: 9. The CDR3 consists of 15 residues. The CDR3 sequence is CASSSRRTGESEAFF. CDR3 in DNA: TGTGCCAGCAGCTCCCGGCGGACAGGGGAATCTGAAGCTTTCTTT.

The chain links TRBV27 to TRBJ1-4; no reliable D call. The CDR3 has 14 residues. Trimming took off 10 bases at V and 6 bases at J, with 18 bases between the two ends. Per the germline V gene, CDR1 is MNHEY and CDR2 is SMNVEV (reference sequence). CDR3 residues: CAMQGLKFDEKLFF. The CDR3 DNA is TGTGCCATGCAAGGGTTGAAGTTTGATGAAAAACTGTTTTTT.

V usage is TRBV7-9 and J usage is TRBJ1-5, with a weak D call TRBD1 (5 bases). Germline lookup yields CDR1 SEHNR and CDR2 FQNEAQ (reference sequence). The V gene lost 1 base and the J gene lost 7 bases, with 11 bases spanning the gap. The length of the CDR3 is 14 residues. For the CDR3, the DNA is TGTGCCAGCAGCTTAGGAGGGGACGGGCAGCCCCAGCATTTT. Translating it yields CASSLGGDGQPQHF.

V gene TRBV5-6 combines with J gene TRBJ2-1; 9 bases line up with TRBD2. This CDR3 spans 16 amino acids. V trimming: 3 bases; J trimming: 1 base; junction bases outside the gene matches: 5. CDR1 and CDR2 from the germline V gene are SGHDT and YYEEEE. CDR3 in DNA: TGTGCCAGCAGCTGGAGGGCGGGGGGGTCCTACAATGAGCAGTTCTTC. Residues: CASSWRAGGSYNEQFF.

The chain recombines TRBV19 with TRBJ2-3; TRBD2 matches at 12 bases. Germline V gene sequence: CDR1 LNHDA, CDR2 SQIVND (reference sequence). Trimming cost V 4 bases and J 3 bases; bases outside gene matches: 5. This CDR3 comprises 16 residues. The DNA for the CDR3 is TGTGCCAGTAGTAATATAGGACTAGCGGGAACAGATACGCAGTATTTT. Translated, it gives CASSNIGLAGTDTQYF.

The CDR3 DNA sequence: TGTGCCAGCAGCTCGGACCTCTATGGCTACACCTTC. It specifies CASSSDLYGYTF. This sequence joins TRBV7-8 and TRBJ1-2; D call uncertain. The CDR3 extends over 12 amino acids. V was shortened by 4 bases and J by 4 bases, with 7 bases between the two germline ends. Per germline, CDR1 SGHVS and CDR2 FQNEAQ. Full variable domain (rest looked up from reference TRBV7-8 and TRBJ1-2): GAGVSQSPRYKVAKRGQDVALRCDPISGHVSLFWYQQALGQGPEFLTYFQNEAQLDKSGLPSDRFFAERPEGSVSTLKIQRTQQEDSAVYLCASSSDLYGYTFGSGTRLTVV.

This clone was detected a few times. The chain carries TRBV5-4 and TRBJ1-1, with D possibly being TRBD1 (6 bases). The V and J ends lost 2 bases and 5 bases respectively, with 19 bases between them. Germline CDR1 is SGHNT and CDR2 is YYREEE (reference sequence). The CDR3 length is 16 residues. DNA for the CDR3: TGTGCCAGCAGCTTTCCGCAGGGGAGAGGAGGGACTGAAGCTTTCTTT. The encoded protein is CASSFPQGRGGTEAFF.

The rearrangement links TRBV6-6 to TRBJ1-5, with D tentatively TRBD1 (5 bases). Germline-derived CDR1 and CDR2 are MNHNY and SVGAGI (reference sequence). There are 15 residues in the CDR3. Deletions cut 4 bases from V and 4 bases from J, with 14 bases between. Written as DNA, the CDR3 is TGTGCCAGCAGTTCCTCCCGGGGCGTGAATCAGCCCCAGCATTTT. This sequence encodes CASSSSRGVNQPQHF.

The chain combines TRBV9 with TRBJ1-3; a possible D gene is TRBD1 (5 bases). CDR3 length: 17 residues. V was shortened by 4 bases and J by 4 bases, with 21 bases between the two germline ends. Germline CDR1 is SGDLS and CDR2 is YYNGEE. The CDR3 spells CASSPFGVGRDGNTIYF. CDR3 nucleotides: TGTGCCAGCAGCCCCTTTGGAGTGGGCAGGGACGGAAACACCATATATTTT.